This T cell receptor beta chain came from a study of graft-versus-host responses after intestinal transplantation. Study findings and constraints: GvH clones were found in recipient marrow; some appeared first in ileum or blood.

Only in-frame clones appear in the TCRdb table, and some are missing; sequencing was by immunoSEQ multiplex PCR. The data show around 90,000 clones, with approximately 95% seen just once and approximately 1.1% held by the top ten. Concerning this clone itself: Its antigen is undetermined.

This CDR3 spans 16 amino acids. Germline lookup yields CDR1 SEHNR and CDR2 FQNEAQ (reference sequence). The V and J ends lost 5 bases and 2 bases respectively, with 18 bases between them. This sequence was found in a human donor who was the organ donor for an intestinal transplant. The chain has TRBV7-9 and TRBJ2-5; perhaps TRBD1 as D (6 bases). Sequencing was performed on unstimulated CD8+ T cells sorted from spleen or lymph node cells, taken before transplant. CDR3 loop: CASSPTTGTMQETQYF. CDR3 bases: TGTGCCAGCAGCCCAACCACCGGGACAATGCAAGAGACCCAGTACTTC.